This is a list of T cell receptor beta chains from one sample in a study of T cell responses to AZD1222 COVID-19 vaccine. Profiled with immunoSEQ multiplex PCR; TCRdb holds only in-frame clones, not every one. Among about 120,000 clones listed, 92% were seen once. The input for sequencing was peripheral blood, taken 28 days after the second AZD1222 dose. These receptors were collected from an adult who received the AZD1222 COVID-19 vaccine. CDR3s include the opening cysteine and the closing phenylalanine or tryptophan. D genes are given only for firm matches. Clone size is not always given. Where it is, it says once, few, many or a class for expanded clones.

- - TRBJ1-3 TRBV5-1 TGCGCCAGCAGCAGTCAAGGAGGGTCGGTAGATGGAAACACCATATATTTT CASSSQGGSVDGNTIYF
- few TRBJ2-5 TRBV20-1 TGCAGTGCTAGTACTACAGGGATACAAGAGACCCAGTACTTC CSASTTGIQETQYF
- - TRBJ2-3 TRBV27 TGTGCCAGCAGGCCAGCAGAGGCAGATACGCAGTATTTT CASRPAEADTQYF
TRBD1 - TRBJ1-2 TRBV28 TGTGCCAGCAGTTTGTCCCCGGGACAGAAACCCTTTGGCTACACCTTC CASSLSPGQKPFGYTF
TRBD1 - TRBJ1-2 TRBV3-1/TRBV3-2 TGTGCCAGCAGCCAAGTCCGGACAGGGCAAGGCTACACCTTC CASSQVRTGQGYTF
- - TRBJ2-1 TRBV3-1/TRBV3-2 TGTGCCAGCAGCGCCCGGGACAAACGTTACAATGAGCAGTTCTTC CASSARDKRYNEQFF
TRBD1 - TRBJ1-4 TRBV28 TGTGCCAGCTGCGTTACCGGACAGGGGCGTAATGAAAAACTGTTTTTT CASCVTGQGRNEKLFF
- - TRBJ1-4 TRBV25-1 TGTGCCAGCAGTGTTCCGGGGACAACTAATGAAAAACTGTTTTTT CASSVPGTTNEKLFF
- - TRBJ1-3 TRBV3-1/TRBV3-2 TGTGCCAGCAGCCAACGGACAGTCTCTGGAAACACCATATATTTT CASSQRTVSGNTIYF
- - TRBJ1-1 TRBV4-2 TGTGCCAGCAGCCAAGACCCGGCTTCGAACACTGAAGCTTTCTTT CASSQDPASNTEAFF
- - TRBJ2-3 TRBV18 TGTGCCAGCTCACCAAGGCGGGGAACCACAGATACGCAGTATTTT CASSPRRGTTDTQYF
TRBD2 - TRBJ2-1 TRBV6-5 TGTGCCAGCGTTGGGACTAGTGCCCCAAATGAGCAGTTCTTC CASVGTSAPNEQFF
TRBD2 - TRBJ2-1 TRBV20-1 TGCAGTGCTAGTGAGGGGACTACTAAAACTTACAATGAGCAGTTCTTC CSASEGTTKTYNEQFF
- - TRBJ1-2 TRBV7-2 TGTGCCAGCAGCTTAGATCAACAGGATGACTACACCTTC CASSLDQQDDYTF
- - TRBJ2-7 TRBV6-5 TGTGCCAGCAGTTACTCTACAGGGAGCTCCTACGAGCAGTACTTC CASSYSTGSSYEQYF
- - TRBJ1-6 TRBV24-1 TGTGCCACCAGCTCGGAGCTGTATAATTCACCCCTCCACTTT CATSSELYNSPLHF
- - TRBJ2-1 TRBV19 TGTGCCAGTAGGAAGGCCCAGACCTCCTACAATGAGCAGTTCTTC CASRKAQTSYNEQFF
- - TRBJ2-7 TRBV4-2 TGTGCCAGCAGCCACTTCTCCTACGAGCAGTACTTC CASSHFSYEQYF
TRBD2 - TRBJ2-2 TRBV5-1 TGCGCCAGCAGAAAGATAGCGGGAGTGGAAACCGGGGAGCTGTTTTTT CASRKIAGVETGELFF
- - TRBJ2-3 TRBV10-2 TGCGCCAGCAGTGAGTCGATACAGGACGGATACACAGATACGCAGTATTTT CASSESIQDGYTDTQYF
- - TRBJ2-3 TRBV29-1 TGCAGCATTGAAGGGGGGGTCACAGATACGCAGTATTTT CSIEGGVTDTQYF
- - TRBJ2-5 TRBV27 TGTGCCAGCAGTTTATATGGGCCGGGACAAGAGACCCAGTACTTC CASSLYGPGQETQYF
- - TRBJ2-1 TRBV2 TGTGCCAGCAGTGAGGGGCATTCCGATGAGCAGTTCTTC CASSEGHSDEQFF
- once TRBJ1-2 TRBV2 TGTGCCAGCAGTGAGGAGGGCAGGGGCGATGGCTACACCTTC CASSEEGRGDGYTF
TRBD1 - TRBJ1-6 TRBV25-1 TGTGCCAGCAGACCATCGGGACAGACGAATTCACCCCTCCACTTT CASRPSGQTNSPLHF
- - TRBJ1-5 TRBV19 TGTGCCAGTAGTAACCGACAGACTAGAGTTAATCAGCCCCAGCATTTT CASSNRQTRVNQPQHF
- - TRBJ2-3 TRBV20-1 TGCAGTGCTAGCGAAGATACGCAGTATTTT CSASEDTQYF
- - TRBJ1-6 TRBV19 TGTGCCAGTAGCACCGTGGGCAGATACAATTCACCCCTCCACTTT CASSTVGRYNSPLHF
- - TRBJ2-3 TRBV28 TGTGCCAGCAGTTCTATACTCCGGACAGACGACTACACAGATACGCAGTATTTT CASSSILRTDDYTDTQYF
TRBD2 - TRBJ2-7 TRBV3-1/TRBV3-2 TGTGCCAGCAGCCTCCGTTCAGGTTCAGCGGGGGTGAGCGAGCAGTACTTC CASSLRSGSAGVSEQYF
- - TRBJ2-3 TRBV11-3 TGTGCCAGCAGCTTAGGGCCCACAGATACGCAGTATTTT CASSLGPTDTQYF
TRBD2 - TRBJ2-1 TRBV28 TGTGCCAGCAGCCCCTCGGCTAGCGGATACAATGAGCAGTTCTTC CASSPSASGYNEQFF
- - TRBJ1-2 TRBV19 TGTGCCAGTAGTATCCCTCGGGGACTATATGGCTACACCTTC CASSIPRGLYGYTF
- - TRBJ1-2 TRBV6-6 TGTGCCAGCAGGACAGACAGTAACTATGGCTACACCTTC CASRTDSNYGYTF
TRBD2 once TRBJ2-1 TRBV5-1 TGCGCCAGCTCGTTCGGGGCTAGCGGGGGAAATGAGCAGTTCTTC CASSFGASGGNEQFF
- - TRBJ1-5 TRBV28 TGTGCCAGCAGTACAGGGAGAAGGCAGCCCCAGCATTTT CASSTGRRQPQHF
- - TRBJ1-6 TRBV11-2 TGTGCCAGCAGCTTAGACGGGTGGAATTCACCCCTCCACTTT CASSLDGWNSPLHF
TRBD2 - TRBJ2-1 TRBV5-1 TGCGCCAGCAGCCTTTCTCCTTCGGGGGGTTCGAATGAGCAGTTCTTC CASSLSPSGGSNEQFF
- - TRBJ1-2 TRBV7-9 TGTGCCAGCAGCTTAGCCGACAGAACTAACTATGGCTACACCTTC CASSLADRTNYGYTF
- - TRBJ2-2 TRBV27 TGTGCCAGCAGTTTAGAACTGAGCGCAAGGGGCACCGGGGAGCTGTTTTTT CASSLELSARGTGELFF
- - TRBJ1-2 TRBV7-2 TGTGCCAGCAGCTTAGGGCCAGCTTCTGGCTACACCTTC CASSLGPASGYTF
- - TRBJ2-7 TRBV11-2 TGTGCCAGCAGCTCGACGAACAAGGAGGAGCAGTACTTC CASSSTNKEEQYF
TRBD1 - TRBJ2-5 TRBV29-1 TGCAGCGTAGAACGACAGGGGCAAACTCGGGAGACCCAGTACTTC CSVERQGQTRETQYF
- - TRBJ2-5 TRBV11-2 TGTGCCAGCAGCTTAGACCGGGTCCAAGAGACCCAGTACTTC CASSLDRVQETQYF
- - TRBJ1-4 TRBV7-9 TGTGCCAGCAGCTTAGTCAGTGAAAAACTGTTTTTT CASSLVSEKLFF
- - TRBJ2-3 TRBV7-9 TGTGCCAGCAGCCCACCTTCGACTAGTGCCGGCGGGGATACGCAGTATTTT CASSPPSTSAGGDTQYF
TRBD1 - TRBJ2-7 TRBV5-1 TGCGCCAGCAGCTTCCAGACAGGGCCCTACGAGCAGTACTTC CASSFQTGPYEQYF
TRBD1 - TRBJ1-2 TRBV29-1 TGCAGCGTAGGACAGGGACGTGGCTACACCTTC CSVGQGRGYTF
- few TRBJ2-7 TRBV18 TGTGCCAGCTCACCACTTGCGGACAGCTCCTACGAGCAGTACTTC CASSPLADSSYEQYF
TRBD1 - TRBJ1-4 TRBV24-1 TGTGCCACCAGTGATGGACAGGGGCTTAATGAAAAACTGTTTTTT CATSDGQGLNEKLFF
- - TRBJ1-4 TRBV3-1/TRBV3-2 TGTGCCAGCAGCCAAGAGGGGAAGGAAAAACTGTTTTTT CASSQEGKEKLFF
- few TRBJ2-4 TRBV28 TGTGCCAGCAGTTTGTCAAACGCCAAAAACATTCAGTACTTC CASSLSNAKNIQYF